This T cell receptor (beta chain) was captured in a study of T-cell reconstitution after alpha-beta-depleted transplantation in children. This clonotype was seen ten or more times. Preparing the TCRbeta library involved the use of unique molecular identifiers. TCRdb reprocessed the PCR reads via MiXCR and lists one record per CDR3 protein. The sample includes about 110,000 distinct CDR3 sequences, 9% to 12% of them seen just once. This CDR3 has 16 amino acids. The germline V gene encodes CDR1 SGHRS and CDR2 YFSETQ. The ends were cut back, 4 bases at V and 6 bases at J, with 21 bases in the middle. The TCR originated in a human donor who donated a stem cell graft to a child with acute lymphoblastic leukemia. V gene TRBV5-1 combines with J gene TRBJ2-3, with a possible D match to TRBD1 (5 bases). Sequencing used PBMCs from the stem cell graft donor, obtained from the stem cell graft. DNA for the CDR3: TGCGCCAGCAGCCGTGAAGGGGCAGGGCGGTCGGATACGCAGTATTTT. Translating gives CASSREGAGRSDTQYF.